This TCR beta chain stems from a study of CD8 T cells in Susac syndrome. TCR beta sequencing covered blood CD8+ and CD4+ T cells. Healthy donors were controls matched for age and sex. TEMRA cells were FACS-enriched, with CD8+ and CD4+ T cells isolated negatively. Random hexamers were used to reverse transcribe an amount of about 0.45 to 1 ug RNA. Amplification of TCR beta CDR3 used immunoSEQ multiplex PCR across 54 Vbeta and 13 Jbeta. TCRdb recomputed calls from the immunoSEQ multiplex PCR reads with MiXCR, one row per CDR3 protein. The data contain 150,000 to 200,000 distinct CDR3 sequences, 80% to 95% of them seen just once; the ten biggest clones take up 0.09% to 0.12%. The sequence was obtained from a human donor in good health. Sequencing was carried out using CD4+ T cells from PBMCs.

The CDR3 DNA reads as TGTGCCAGCAGCTTTCCTGGGCAGAACGAGCAGTACGTC. Encoded protein: CASSFPGQNEQYV. The gene calls are TRBV13 and TRBJ2-7; D remains ambiguous. V lost 3 bases to trimming and J lost 5 bases, with 11 bases between them. Germline V gene sequence: CDR1 PRHDT, CDR2 FYEKMQ (reference sequence). CDR3 length: 13 amino acids.